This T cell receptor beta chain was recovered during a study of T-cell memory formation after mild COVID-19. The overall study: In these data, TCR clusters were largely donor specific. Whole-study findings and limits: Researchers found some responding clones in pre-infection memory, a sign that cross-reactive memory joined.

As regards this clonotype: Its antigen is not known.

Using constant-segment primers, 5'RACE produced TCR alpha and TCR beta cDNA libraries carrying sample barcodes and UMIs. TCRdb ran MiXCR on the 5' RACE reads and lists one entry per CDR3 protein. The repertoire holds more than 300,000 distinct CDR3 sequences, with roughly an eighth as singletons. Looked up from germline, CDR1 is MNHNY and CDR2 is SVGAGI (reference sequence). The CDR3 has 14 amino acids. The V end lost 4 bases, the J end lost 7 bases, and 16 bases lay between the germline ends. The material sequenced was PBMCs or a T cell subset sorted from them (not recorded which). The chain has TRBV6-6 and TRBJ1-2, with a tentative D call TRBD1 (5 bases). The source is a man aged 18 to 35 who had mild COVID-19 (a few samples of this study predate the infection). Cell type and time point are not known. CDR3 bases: TGTGCCAGCAGTTCCCGGACCGGCGGGGGTGGCTACACCTTC. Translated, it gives CASSSRTGGGGYTF.